The T cell receptor beta chain described here comes from a study of blood T cells in healthy people across ages (dated by TCRdb to about 2015). Turning to the overall study: Template switching captured roughly one uniquely barcoded TCR beta cDNA molecule per two T cells in model experiments. To track age-related changes in TCR beta repertoire diversity, the study relied on deep sequencing normalized with unique cDNA molecular identifiers. The donors were divided into four age groups: young (average around 17 years), middle-aged (roughly 40), aged (approximately 62) and long-lived (around 87). To avoid experimental bias, donors of different ages were distributed randomly across sequencing lanes. For two donors (one aged 18 to 29 and one aged 80 or older), the study analyzed two additional independent replicas of 1 million unique cDNA reads from the same blood draw. Findings and caveats that apply to the study as a whole: Estimates of total diversity based on one million sequenced T cells were considered lower bounds and underestimates. Observed TCR beta diversity correlated strongly with the percentage of naive T cells measured by flow cytometry. The long-lived group showed more naive CD4+ T cells, fewer expanded clones and increased TCR diversity than the aged group, suggesting age selection. As age increased, observed TCR beta diversity per million T cells dropped in a roughly linear way, and a significant reduction was already evident by age 40. Since profiling was done on bulk unsorted PBMCs, naive and antigen-experienced compartments could not be conclusively compared. Donor CMV infection status was unknown, potentially confounding age-related changes in expanded clonotypes.

Details on this clonotype: Its target antigen remains unknown. Qualities for individual bases were not recorded, and no much larger clone is one base off.

Systemically healthy Caucasian individuals from Russia, approximately 39 in total and aged about 6 to 95 years, were included as donors. About 9.8 milliliters of peripheral blood were drawn from each donor into EDTA-treated Vacutainer tubes. Ficoll-Paque density-gradient centrifugation was used to isolate PBMCs, with at least 7 million per sample. Total RNA, at least 6 micrograms per sample, was extracted from PBMCs with Trizol reagent. Naive CD45RAhigh/CD27high T cell percentages were measured by flow cytometry on a PBMC aliquot from every donor. The library came from 5' RACE. Instrument used: Illumina HiSeq 2500. A second roughly 6 to 12 cycle PCR used a sample-barcoded 5' primer and a J-beta primer mix. A template-switch 5' adaptor carrying 12 random nucleotides introduced a unique molecular identifier onto each TCR beta cDNA molecule. At least 2.5 million CDR3-containing paired-end reads were obtained from each sample. First-strand cDNA was synthesized from all RNA with the Mint cDNA synthesis kit, primed by a TRBC-specific oligonucleotide. Following uracil-DNA glycosylase treatment, all cDNA underwent a first 18-cycle PCR with the universal primers M1SS and BC2_uni_R. Concerning the study's data processing: Each sample was normalized by randomly selecting 1 million high-quality reads, each carrying a distinct molecular identifier. Instead of being binned into consensus sequences, reads that shared molecular identifiers were thrown out. MiTCR, set to a Q25 quality threshold and the strictest error-elimination algorithm, was used for CDR3 identification, clonotype clustering and error correction. A nonparametric unseen species model using Euler transformation provided a lower-bound estimate of total TCR beta diversity. The public reads were reanalyzed by TCRdb: fastp trimming at Q25, MiXCR alignment, in-frame beta chains only. Entries that share a CDR3 protein sequence are merged under the most common genes and DNA. The V and J calls follow TCRdb's processing rather than the paper's. This sample has some 900,000 distinct CDR3 sequences in its table, and around 49% of those were observed once. The ten top clones hold 13% of the sample.

The sample comprised blood. The clonotype originates from a man between 25 and 39 years old in good health.

The nucleotide sequence reads TGTGCCAGCAGCCCGGGACTAGTGCACACCGGGGAGCTGTTTTTT. Its amino acids are CASSPGLVHTGELFF. The receptor chain draws on TRBV3-1 and TRBJ2-2; a stretch of 8 junction bases matches TRBD2. There are 15 amino acids in the CDR3, from cysteine to phenylalanine inclusive. Kept here is only the CDR3 DNA, which spans 45 bases and is read in frame from base 1. V is cut back by 4 bases and J by 3 bases, with 4 bases in the junction unmatched. According to the germline V gene (reference sequence), CDR1 reads LGHDT and CDR2 reads YNNKEL.